This T cell receptor (beta chain) was found in a study of spatial heterogeneity in lung cancer. This CDR3 is 12 amino acids long. V was pared by 2 bases and J by 4 bases, with 8 bases between. CDR1 SQVTM and CDR2 ANQGSEA come from the germline V gene. This clonotype was seen repeatedly, ten times or more. Specified time point: sample taken at primary tumor resection. Every individual TCR cDNA molecule carried its own unique molecular identifier, which allowed correction of PCR and sequencing errors. TCRdb used MiXCR to reprocess the 5' RACE reads, holding one entry per CDR3 protein. Of more than 65,000 distinct CDR3 sequences listed, about 7.8% are singletons.

The clonotype originates from a male donor with early-stage non-small cell lung cancer. The J gene is TRBJ1-2, the V gene TRBV29-1, with D possibly TRBD1 on 5 matching bases. Sequenced material: PBMCs, taken at surgery. CDR3 in DNA: TGCAGCGTTGAAAAGGGGAGCTATGGCTACACCTTC. Amino acids: CSVEKGSYGYTF.